Each of the 14 T cell receptor beta chains below was sequenced from the same sample in a study of T-cell reconstitution after alpha-beta-depleted transplantation in children. Preparation of the TCRbeta library was carried out with unique molecular identifiers. TCRdb fed the PCR reads into MiXCR, producing one record per CDR3 protein. The sample lists around 680,000 distinct CDR3 sequences, roughly 17% occurring once. The sequencing used PBMCs from the stem cell graft donor, collected from the stem cell graft. Receptors were obtained from a human donor who donated a stem cell graft to a child with acute myeloid leukemia.

A few counts support this clonotype. The chain employs TRBV7-2 and TRBJ1-2, with D possibly being TRBD1 (6 bases). CDR1 and CDR2 (germline): SGHTA, FQGNSA. V dropped 0 bases and J dropped 2 bases, with 16 bases sitting between them. The CDR3 covers 17 residues. The CDR3 loop is CASSLAGGHMVNYGYTF. CDR3 nucleotide sequence: TGTGCCAGCAGCTTAGCCGGGGGGCACATGGTAAACTATGGCTACACCTTC.

V is TRBV20-1 and J is TRBJ2-3, with D possibly TRBD1 on 6 matching bases. The germline V gene has CDR1 DFQATT and CDR2 SNEGSKA (reference sequence). CDR3 length: 15 residues. V was pared by 1 base and J by 2 bases, with 13 bases between. CDR3 sequence (DNA): TGCAGTGCTAGAGGAGGGGGAATACCCACAGATACGCAGTATTTT. Protein: CSARGGGIPTDTQYF.

The chain is built from TRBV7-2 and TRBJ2-2, with 7 bases identical to TRBD1. V was pared by 5 bases and J by 2 bases, with 5 bases of the junction left unmatched. The CDR3 is made up of 15 amino acids. Germline assignment: CDR1 SGHTA and CDR2 FQGNSA. The CDR3 protein is CASSHRTGNTGELFF. The CDR3 DNA follows: TGTGCCAGCAGCCATAGGACAGGAAACACCGGGGAGCTGTTTTTT.

The rearrangement uses TRBV11-2 and TRBJ2-7, with 12 bases lining up with TRBD2. This CDR3 has 16 amino acids. The ends lost 5 bases at V and 2 bases at J; junction bases unmatched: 7. Germline loops: CDR1 SGHAT, CDR2 FQNNGV. Here the CDR3 reads CASSKGTSGLTYEQYV. CDR3 nucleotide sequence: TGTGCCAGCAGCAAGGGGACTAGCGGGCTGACCTACGAGCAGTACGTC.

At least ten counts were recorded for this clonotype. The chain has TRBV29-1 and TRBJ2-5; unclear D gene. This CDR3 spans 10 amino acids. Trimming stripped 6 bases from V and 4 bases from J, with 6 bases between. Germline lookup yields CDR1 SQVTM and CDR2 ANQGSEA. This CDR3 reads CSVSRETQYF. For the CDR3, the DNA is TGCAGCGTCTCAAGAGAGACCCAGTACTTC.

This clonotype has at least ten counts. The chain recombines TRBV12-3 or TRBV12-4 with TRBJ1-6; D gene uncertain. Deletions cut 6 bases from V and 6 bases from J, with 15 bases between. This CDR3 has 15 amino acids. Written as DNA, the CDR3 is TGTGCCAGCAGGTTCTCAACAGTGGTTAATTCACCCCTCCACTTT. Protein sequence: CASRFSTVVNSPLHF.

This clonotype has just a few counts. This rearrangement joins TRBV4-2 to TRBJ2-2; 8 bases are a match to TRBD2. The ends lost 2 bases at V and 0 bases at J; junction bases unmatched: 2. The length of the CDR3 is 16 residues. Germline lookup yields CDR1 LGHNA and CDR2 YNFKEQ. CDR3 loop: CASSQLGLANTGELFF. The CDR3 DNA follows: TGTGCCAGCAGCCAACTGGGACTAGCGAACACCGGGGAGCTGTTTTTT.

This clonotype has just a few counts. The genes are TRBV7-9 and TRBJ1-1; D call uncertain. The germline V gene encodes CDR1 SEHNR and CDR2 FQNEAQ (reference sequence). This CDR3 spans 12 amino acids. The germline V and J ends were trimmed by 8 bases and 0 bases, with 7 bases remaining between them. CDR3 DNA sequence: TGTGCCAGCGCAAAACTGAACACTGAAGCTTTCTTT. Translated: CASAKLNTEAFF.

The V call is TRBV6-1, the J call TRBJ1-2; a possible D gene is TRBD1 (5 bases). The germline gives CDR1 MNHNS, CDR2 SASEGT. The CDR3 totals 14 residues. V gave up 6 bases and J gave up 3 bases, with 14 bases separating them. The chain's CDR3 is CASRRPGGDYGYTF. CDR3 bases: TGTGCCAGCAGACGCCCCGGGGGTGACTATGGCTACACCTTC.

The table lists this clonotype with many counts. The genes are TRBV5-6 and TRBJ1-5; D gene ambiguous. This CDR3 has 14 amino acids. The germline V and J ends were trimmed by 1 base and 6 bases, with 11 bases remaining between them. Germline CDR1 is SGHDT and CDR2 is YYEEEE. CDR3 residues: CASSLNGGGQPQHF. The CDR3 DNA reads as TGTGCCAGCAGCTTGAACGGAGGTGGTCAGCCCCAGCATTTT.

The sample holds many counts of this clonotype. The rearrangement uses TRBV20-1 and TRBJ1-1, with a possible D match to TRBD1 (5 bases). Trimming took 6 bases from V and 7 from J, leaving 15 bases between them. This CDR3 is 12 amino acids long. Germline loops: CDR1 DFQATT, CDR2 SNEGSKA (reference sequence). CDR3 DNA sequence: TGCAGTGCGCCCACCGGGGGTGGTGAAGCTTTCTTT. It encodes CSAPTGGGEAFF.

This clonotype has ten or more counts. J is TRBJ1-1 and V is TRBV20-1, with D unclear. CDR3 size: 16 residues. CDR1 is DFQATT and CDR2 is SNEGSKA in the germline V gene (reference sequence). The ends were cut back, 0 bases at V and 2 bases at J, with 16 bases in the middle. As DNA, the CDR3 is TGCAGTGCTAGAGATCTAACCGGATCACGAAACACTGAAGCTTTCTTT. Amino acid sequence: CSARDLTGSRNTEAFF.

This clonotype was recorded once. The chain employs TRBV6-2 or TRBV6-3 and TRBJ2-7; 8 positions agree with TRBD1. Trimming took 5 bases from V and 3 from J; bases not matched to a gene: 9. The CDR3 consists of 15 residues. Germline V CDR1 and CDR2: MNHEY, SVGEGT. CDR3 coding DNA: TGTGCCAGCAGTCGGCAGGGGGCCGGCATCTACGAGCAGTACTTC. This codes for CASSRQGAGIYEQYF.

This clonotype turned up a few times. The V gene is TRBV15, the J gene TRBJ1-1; unclear D gene. This CDR3 contains 15 residues. V dropped 0 bases and J dropped 4 bases, with 12 bases sitting between them. Germline assignment: CDR1 LNHNV and CDR2 YYDKDF (reference sequence). CDR3 sequence (DNA): TGTGCCACCAGCAGAGATCGGGATGGGAGCACTGAAGCTTTCTTT. Translation: CATSRDRDGSTEAFF.